The T cell receptor beta chain described here comes from a study of blood T cells in healthy people across ages. As for the study in general: About one barcoded beta molecule per two T cells was captured by template switching.

The study drew donors from healthy Caucasian individuals in Russia aged about 6 to 100. RNA extraction gave at least 5 micrograms of total RNA per sample. Study-wide findings and caveats: The unsorted PBMCs prevented any conclusive comparison of naive versus antigen-experienced cells.

Then a second PCR, running about 6 to 12 cycles, was carried out with a sample-barcoded 5' primer and a J-beta primer mix. TCRdb reprocessed the 5' RACE reads via MiXCR and lists one record per CDR3 protein. The repertoire holds about 770,000 distinct CDR3 sequences, with under 45% as singletons. Trimming pared 2 bases from V and 4 bases from J, leaving 9 bases between. CDR1 is DFQATT, CDR2 SNEGSKA, per germline (reference sequence). The CDR3 spans 14 residues. A note on this clonotype: No antigen is known for it.

The sample was blood. This sequence was found in a man between 60 and 75 years old in good health. This rearrangement joins TRBV20-1 to TRBJ2-6; a weak D match, TRBD1 (6 bases). CDR3 sequence: CSARRTAGANVLTF. Written as DNA, the CDR3 is TGCAGTGCTAGAAGGACAGCCGGGGCCAACGTCCTGACTTTC.